The text below deals with one TCR beta chain. No antigen is known for it. Method: immunoSEQ multiplex PCR; TCRdb's copy keeps in-frame clones and lacks some. Of 2,100,000 or so clones listed, approximately 95% were seen once; the top ten hold around 0.13%. Donors were healthy HIV-negative adults without recent acute infections or vaccinations. The data belong to a study of shared clonotypes between healthy human individuals. General study findings and limits: All-four-donor shared clonotypes had higher generation probabilities than non-shared clonotypes did. Generally, estimated richness proved larger in naive subsets than it did in memory subsets. Shared across four donors were roughly 5% of the naive CD4 clonotypes.

Trimming left V 0 bases short and J 4 bases short, with 15 bases between. This CDR3 region has 16 residues. The germline V gene has CDR1 SNHLY and CDR2 FYNNEI. The V call is TRBV2, the J call TRBJ1-1; D call uncertain. The sequence was obtained from a man younger than 35 in good health. The sample consisted of naive CD4+ T cells sorted from blood. As for subset: CD45RA+ positively selected. DNA of the CDR3: TGTGCCAGCAGTGAAGCTCCTGTGGGTCTAGCCACTGAAGCTTTCTTT. Its translation is CASSEAPVGLATEAFF.